This TCR beta chain was sequenced for a study of human T cells and chemical hapten exposure. This clonotype appeared a few times. J was trimmed by 4 bases and V by 0 bases; bases with no gene match: 9. The CDR3 is 17 residues long. CDR1 is DFQATT and CDR2 is SNEGSKA in the germline V gene (reference sequence). The sample's time point: patch test 2, 6 weeks after DPC sensitization. The treatment: therapeutic diphenylcyclopropenone sensitization with weekly scalp DPC. TCRdb used MiXCR to reprocess the RACE reads, holding one entry per CDR3 protein. This repertoire shows about 140,000 distinct CDR3 sequences, approximately 12% found once; its top ten account for about 1.3%.

This specimen was whole blood, taken in connection with sensitization to the hapten diphenylcyclopropenone (DPC). The J gene is TRBJ1-6, the V gene TRBV20-1; 7 positions match TRBD1. The receptor was derived from a woman in her forties or fifties with alopecia areata. Some clones in this sample may be carry-over from other donors' samples. The CDR3 is CSARDPTGQMYNSPLHF. The CDR3 bases are TGCAGTGCTAGAGACCCGACGGGACAGATGTATAATTCACCCCTCCACTTT.